The 12 T cell receptor beta chains listed next were all sequenced from one sample in a study of T cell repertoires in cytomegalovirus infection. Their cognate antigens are unknown. TCRdb reanalysed the reads using MiXCR and keeps one entry per CDR3 protein. The table lists tens of thousands of distinct CDR3 sequences, more than 15% of them singletons, with about 68% in the top ten. This specimen consisted of CD8+ T cells from cultured PBMCs, obtained from culture after CMV antigen stimulation. These TCRs come from a human donor in good health (CMV status not recorded). Some clones in this sample may be carry-over from other donors' samples.

This clonotype has just a few counts. The chain employs TRBV6-1 and TRBJ1-2; no firm D call. This CDR3 has 15 amino acids. The germline V gene encodes CDR1 MNHNS and CDR2 SASEGT. V was cut by 1 base and J by 2 bases, with 11 bases left in between. The CDR3 DNA reads TGTGCCAGCAGTGAAGAGGCAGCTACCAACTATGGCTACACCTTC. As protein: CASSEEAATNYGYTF.

The chain employs TRBV7-3 and TRBJ1-2, with D uncertain. V shed 3 bases and J shed 4 bases, with 15 bases lying between them. Germline CDR1 reads SGHTA; CDR2 reads FQGTGA. The CDR3 contains 15 residues. The CDR3 DNA reads TGTGCCAGCAGCTTGGACGGTGGGGTTAGCTATGGCTACACCTTC. The encoded protein is CASSLDGGVSYGYTF.

The chain has TRBV20-1 and TRBJ2-1, with D possibly TRBD2 on 7 matching bases. V gave up 1 base and J gave up 1 base, with 11 bases separating them. Per germline, CDR1 DFQATT and CDR2 SNEGSKA (reference sequence). This CDR3 is built from 15 residues. In DNA form, the CDR3 reads TGCAGTGCTAGAGTCGCGGGGGCGTCCTACAATGAGCAGTTCTTC. Encoded protein: CSARVAGASYNEQFF.

The table lists this clonotype with many counts. V and J are TRBV6-6 and TRBJ1-5, with unresolved D. From germline, CDR1 is MNHNY and CDR2 SVGAGI (reference sequence). With 5 bases removed from V and 8 bases from J, the gap between germline ends came to 13 bases. CDR3 length: 13 amino acids. CDR3 DNA sequence: TGTGCCAGCAGTGCCGTGACCTGGGAGCCCCAGCATTTT. As protein: CASSAVTWEPQHF.

The chain joins TRBV7-2 to TRBJ2-7; 7 bases fit TRBD1. Germline V gene data show CDR1 as SGHTA and CDR2 as FQGNSA. Trimming removed 5 bases from V and 10 bases from J; junction bases left unmatched: 8. The length of the CDR3 is 12 residues. CDR3 DNA: TGTGCCAGCAGCCCGGGACAGCCCCACCAGTACTTC. Translated: CASSPGQPHQYF.

This clonotype was seen only a few times. The rearrangement joins TRBV7-2 to TRBJ2-7; no firm D call. The ends were cut back, 0 bases at V and 3 bases at J, with 9 bases in the middle. In germline, CDR1 is SGHTA, CDR2 FQGNSA. This CDR3 region has 14 residues. The CDR3 is CASSLAPRGYEQYF. CDR3 nucleotides: TGTGCCAGCAGCTTAGCCCCCCGAGGCTACGAGCAGTACTTC.

The genes are TRBV15 and TRBJ2-1; D is undetermined. Germline CDR1 is LNHNV and CDR2 is YYDKDF (reference sequence). Trimming took off 0 bases at V and 3 bases at J, with 12 bases between the two ends. This CDR3 region has 16 residues. CDR3: CATSRDLVGVYNEQFF. CDR3 nucleotides: TGTGCCACCAGCAGAGATTTAGTCGGTGTCTACAATGAGCAGTTCTTC.

The V call is TRBV11-2, the J call TRBJ2-7; 7 bases fit TRBD2. Per the germline V gene, CDR1 is SGHAT and CDR2 is FQNNGV. The CDR3 spans 16 residues. V was pared by 0 bases and J by 0 bases, with 5 bases of the junction left unmatched. The CDR3 loop reads CASSLDLADSSYEQYF. The CDR3 nucleotides are TGTGCCAGCAGCTTAGATCTAGCGGATAGCTCCTACGAGCAGTACTTC.

The V gene is TRBV25-1, the J gene TRBJ1-2; D uncertain. CDR1 MGHDK and CDR2 SYGVNS come from the germline V gene. The V end lost 2 bases, the J end lost 10 bases, and 11 bases lay between the germline ends. CDR3 length equals 12 residues. CDR3 DNA sequence: TGTGCCAGCAGTGAACACCGAGAATCCTACACCTTC. This codes for CASSEHRESYTF.

There are a few counts of this clonotype. The CDR3 DNA follows: TGTGCCAGCAGTTACCCCGGACAGGGAACCTATGGCTACACCTTC. It specifies CASSYPGQGTYGYTF. The chain joins TRBV6-5 to TRBJ1-2; 8 bases fit TRBD1. V was clipped by 2 bases and J by 4 bases; unmatched bases: 6. The CDR3 is made up of 15 amino acids. CDR1 and CDR2 (germline): MNHEY, SVGAGI.

In its sample, this clonotype was seen a few times. The gene calls are TRBV19 and TRBJ2-6; a possible D gene is TRBD1 (6 bases). This CDR3 contains 17 residues. Trimming left V 3 bases short and J 2 bases short, with 14 bases between. Germline CDR1 LNHDA, CDR2 SQIVND (reference sequence). CDR3 bases: TGTGCCAGTAGTATGCTCTACAAGGGGGCTGGGGCCAACGTCCTGACTTTC. Protein product: CASSMLYKGAGANVLTF.

This clonotype was seen a few times. The V call is TRBV7-8, the J call TRBJ2-1; a possible D gene is TRBD2 (5 bases). Germline lookup yields CDR1 SGHVS and CDR2 FQNEAQ. The CDR3 sequence is 15 residues long. Deletions cut 5 bases from V and 3 bases from J, with 14 bases between. This chain's CDR3 is CASSPRTGIYNEQFF. The CDR3 DNA reads TGTGCCAGCAGCCCCCGGACCGGGATCTACAATGAGCAGTTCTTC.